This is a list of T cell receptor beta chains from one sample in a study of cytomegalovirus exposure and HLA in healthy donors. Here immunoSEQ multiplex PCR was the method, and the copy in TCRdb shows in-frame clones only, minus some. The table lists 150,000 to 200,000 clones, roughly 83% of them singletons. Sample: PBMCs. The origin of the receptors is a woman aged 18-29 years in good health and CMV-seronegative. Both conserved end residues are part of each CDR3. D genes are given only for firm matches. Rows may omit the clone size; those that give it use once, few, many or a size class.

clone_size j_call v_call d_call cdr3_aa cdr3_nt
few TRBJ2-1 TRBV10-3 NA CAIMHPGVNEQFF TGTGCCATCATGCACCCGGGTGTAAATGAGCAGTTCTTC
NA TRBJ1-1 TRBV13 NA CASSLGLTEAFF TGTGCCAGCAGCTTAGGCCTGACTGAAGCTTTCTTT
NA TRBJ1-3 TRBV5-4 NA CASSIREGSGNTIYF TGTGCCAGCAGCATACGCGAGGGTTCTGGAAACACCATATATTTT
NA TRBJ2-2 TRBV7-3 TRBD1 CASSFTGGEGELFF TGTGCCAGCAGCTTTACAGGGGGCGAAGGGGAGCTGTTTTTT
NA TRBJ2-1 TRBV4-1 TRBD2 CASSPLGLAWNEQFF TGCGCCAGCAGCCCTCTCGGACTAGCGTGGAATGAGCAGTTCTTC
NA TRBJ2-7 TRBV12-5 TRBD1 CASGGLGQSTYEQYF TGTGCTAGTGGTGGCCTGGGACAGTCTACCTACGAGCAGTACTTC
NA TRBJ1-5 TRBV4-1 TRBD1 CASSQGPQVGQGDQPQHF TGCGCCAGCAGCCAAGGACCTCAGGTGGGACAGGGGGATCAGCCCCAGCATTTT
NA TRBJ2-5 TRBV4-1 TRBD2 CASSSSTAGTSGTQETQYF TGCGCCAGCAGCTCTTCTACTGCCGGGACTAGCGGAACCCAAGAGACCCAGTACTTC
NA TRBJ2-2 TRBV7-9 TRBD2 CASTPLAGGGNTGELFF TGTGCCAGCACACCATTAGCGGGAGGTGGAAACACCGGGGAGCTGTTTTTT
NA TRBJ1-2 TRBV5-1 TRBD1 CASSLEGARSYGYTF TGCGCCAGCAGCTTGGAGGGGGCGCGGAGCTATGGCTACACCTTC
NA TRBJ1-3 TRBV4-1 NA CASSPRVISGNTIYF TGCGCCAGCAGCCCACGGGTAATCTCTGGAAACACCATATATTTT
NA TRBJ2-7 TRBV7-3 TRBD2 CASSPAGSSGGHEQYF TGTGCCAGCAGCCCCGCGGGGAGTAGCGGGGGCCACGAGCAGTACTTC
few TRBJ1-1 TRBV18 TRBD1 CASSPVEGARTEAFF TGTGCCAGCTCACCCGTGGAGGGGGCTCGCACTGAAGCTTTCTTT
NA TRBJ2-2 TRBV29-1 TRBD2 CSVEDWGSGGLNTGELFF TGCAGCGTTGAAGATTGGGGTAGCGGGGGACTGAACACCGGGGAGCTGTTTTTT
NA TRBJ1-3 TRBV10-1 NA CASSESIGTGNTIYF TGCGCCAGCAGTGAGTCGATCGGTACTGGAAACACCATATATTTT
NA TRBJ1-1 TRBV2 NA CASRSRQNTEAFF TGTGCCAGCAGGAGCAGGCAAAACACTGAAGCTTTCTTT